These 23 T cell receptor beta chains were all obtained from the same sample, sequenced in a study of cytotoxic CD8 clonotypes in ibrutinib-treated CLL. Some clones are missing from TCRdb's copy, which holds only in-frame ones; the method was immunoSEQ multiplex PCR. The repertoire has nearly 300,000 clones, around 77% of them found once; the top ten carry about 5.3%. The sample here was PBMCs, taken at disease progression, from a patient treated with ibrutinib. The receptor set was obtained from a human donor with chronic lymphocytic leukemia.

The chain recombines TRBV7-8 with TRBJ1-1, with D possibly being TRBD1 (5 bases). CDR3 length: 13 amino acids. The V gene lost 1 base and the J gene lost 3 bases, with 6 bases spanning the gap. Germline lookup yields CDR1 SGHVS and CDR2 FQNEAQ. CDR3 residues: CASSLETDTEAFF. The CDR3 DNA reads TGTGCCAGCAGCTTAGAGACAGACACTGAAGCTTTCTTT.

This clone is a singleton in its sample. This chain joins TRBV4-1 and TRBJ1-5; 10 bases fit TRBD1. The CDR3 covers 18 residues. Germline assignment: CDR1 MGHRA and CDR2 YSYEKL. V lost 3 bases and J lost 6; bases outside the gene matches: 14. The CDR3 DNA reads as TGCGCCAGCAGCCATCCGGGACAGGGGAATACTAAAGGTCAGCCCCAGCATTTT. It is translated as CASSHPGQGNTKGQPQHF.

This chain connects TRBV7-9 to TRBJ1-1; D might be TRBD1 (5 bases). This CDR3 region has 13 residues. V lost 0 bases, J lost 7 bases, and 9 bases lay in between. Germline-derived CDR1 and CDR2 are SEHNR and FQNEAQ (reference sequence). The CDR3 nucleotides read TGTGCCAGCAGCTTAGCGGGGCCAGATGAAGCTTTCTTT. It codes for CASSLAGPDEAFF.

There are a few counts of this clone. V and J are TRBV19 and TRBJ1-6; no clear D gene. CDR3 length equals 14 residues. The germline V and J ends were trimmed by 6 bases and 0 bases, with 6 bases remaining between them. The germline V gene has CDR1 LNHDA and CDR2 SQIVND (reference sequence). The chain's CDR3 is CASRVSSYNSPLHF. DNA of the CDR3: TGTGCCAGTAGGGTCAGCTCCTATAATTCACCCCTCCACTTT.

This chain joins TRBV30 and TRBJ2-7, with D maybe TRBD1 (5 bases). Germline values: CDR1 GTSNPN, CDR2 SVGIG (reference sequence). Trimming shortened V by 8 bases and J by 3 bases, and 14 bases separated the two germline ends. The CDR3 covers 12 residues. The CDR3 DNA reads TGTGCCGATGATCATCAGGGCTACGAGCAGTACTTC. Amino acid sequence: CADDHQGYEQYF.

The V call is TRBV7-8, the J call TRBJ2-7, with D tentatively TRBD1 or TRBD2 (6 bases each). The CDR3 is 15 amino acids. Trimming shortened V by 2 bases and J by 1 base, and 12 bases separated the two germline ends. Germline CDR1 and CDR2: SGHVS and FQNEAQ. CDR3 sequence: CASSLLEGGSYEQYF. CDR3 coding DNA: TGTGCCAGCAGCTTATTAGAGGGGGGATCCTACGAGCAGTACTTC.

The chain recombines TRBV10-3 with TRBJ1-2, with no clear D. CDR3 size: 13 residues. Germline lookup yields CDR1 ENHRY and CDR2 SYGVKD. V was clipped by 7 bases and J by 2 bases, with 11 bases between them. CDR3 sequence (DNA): TGTGCCATCACCGGCAGTGGGAACTATGGCTACACCTTC. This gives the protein CAITGSGNYGYTF.

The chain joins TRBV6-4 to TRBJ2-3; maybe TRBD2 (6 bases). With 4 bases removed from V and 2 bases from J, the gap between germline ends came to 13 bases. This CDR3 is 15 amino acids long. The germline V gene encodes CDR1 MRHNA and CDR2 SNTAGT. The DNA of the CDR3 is TGTGCCAGCAGTGTGGTTAGCGGAACCACAGATACGCAGTATTTT. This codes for CASSVVSGTTDTQYF.

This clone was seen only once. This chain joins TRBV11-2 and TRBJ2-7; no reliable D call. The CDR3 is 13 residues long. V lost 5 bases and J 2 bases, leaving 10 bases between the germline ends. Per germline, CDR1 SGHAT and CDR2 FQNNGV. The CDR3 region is CASSPDPTYEQYF. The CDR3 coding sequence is TGTGCCAGCAGCCCTGACCCTACCTACGAGCAGTACTTC.

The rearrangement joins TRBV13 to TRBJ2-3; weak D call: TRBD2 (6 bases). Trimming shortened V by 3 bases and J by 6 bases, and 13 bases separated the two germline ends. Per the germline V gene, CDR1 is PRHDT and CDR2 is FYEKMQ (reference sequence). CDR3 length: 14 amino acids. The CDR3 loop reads CASSFGRVSDTQYF. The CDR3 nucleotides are TGTGCCAGCAGCTTCGGGAGAGTCAGCGATACGCAGTATTTT.

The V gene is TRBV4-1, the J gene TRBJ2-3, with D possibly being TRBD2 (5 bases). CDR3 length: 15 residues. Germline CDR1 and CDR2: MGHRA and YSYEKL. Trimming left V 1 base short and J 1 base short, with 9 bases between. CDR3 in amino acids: CASSQGARGTDTQYF. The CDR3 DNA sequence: TGCGCCAGCAGCCAAGGGGCGCGGGGCACAGATACGCAGTATTTT.

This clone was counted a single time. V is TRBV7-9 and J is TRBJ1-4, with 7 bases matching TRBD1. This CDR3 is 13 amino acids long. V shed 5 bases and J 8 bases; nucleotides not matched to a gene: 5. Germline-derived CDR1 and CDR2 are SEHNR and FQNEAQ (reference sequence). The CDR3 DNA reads TGTGCCAGCAGCCAGCGGGACAGCGAAAAACTGTTTTTT. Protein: CASSQRDSEKLFF.

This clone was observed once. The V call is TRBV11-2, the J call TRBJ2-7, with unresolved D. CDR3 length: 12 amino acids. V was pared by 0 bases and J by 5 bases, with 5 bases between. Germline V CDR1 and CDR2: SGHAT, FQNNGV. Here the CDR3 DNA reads TGTGCCAGCAGCTTAGATTTGGACGAGCAGTACTTC. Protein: CASSLDLDEQYF.

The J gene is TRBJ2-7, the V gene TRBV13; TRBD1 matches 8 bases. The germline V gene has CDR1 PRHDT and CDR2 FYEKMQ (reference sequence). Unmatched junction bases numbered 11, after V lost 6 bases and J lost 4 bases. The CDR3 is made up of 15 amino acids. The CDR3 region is CASSRSGTGLYEQYF. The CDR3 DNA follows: TGTGCCAGCAGTCGCTCCGGGACAGGACTTTACGAGCAGTACTTC.

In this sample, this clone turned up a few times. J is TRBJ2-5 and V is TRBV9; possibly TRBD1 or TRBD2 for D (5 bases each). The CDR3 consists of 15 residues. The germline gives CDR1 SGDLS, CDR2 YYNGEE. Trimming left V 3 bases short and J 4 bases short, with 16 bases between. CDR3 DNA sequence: TGTGCCAGCAGCGGGGACCCGACTTTCCCAGAGACCCAGTACTTC. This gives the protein CASSGDPTFPETQYF.

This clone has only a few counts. As DNA, the CDR3 is TGTGCCAGCAGTTACATGAGACAGGGTAGGAATCAGCCCCAGCATTTT. The encoded protein is CASSYMRQGRNQPQHF. J is TRBJ1-5 and V is TRBV28; TRBD1 agrees at 7 bases. Trimming cost V 4 bases and J 4 bases; bases outside gene matches: 10. The germline V gene encodes CDR1 MDHEN and CDR2 SYDVKM. There are 16 residues in the CDR3.

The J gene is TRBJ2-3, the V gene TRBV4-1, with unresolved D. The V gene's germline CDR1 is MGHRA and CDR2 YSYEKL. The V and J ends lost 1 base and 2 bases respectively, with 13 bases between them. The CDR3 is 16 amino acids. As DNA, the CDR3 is TGCGCCAGCAGCCAAGGCAGTCGCCCAAACACAGATACGCAGTATTTT. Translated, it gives CASSQGSRPNTDTQYF.

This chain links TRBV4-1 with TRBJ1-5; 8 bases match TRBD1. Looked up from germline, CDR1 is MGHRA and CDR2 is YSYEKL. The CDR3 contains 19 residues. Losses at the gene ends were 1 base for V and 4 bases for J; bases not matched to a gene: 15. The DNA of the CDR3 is TGCGCCAGCAGCCAAGCGGTGGGACAGGCCGTGGGAGTTAATCAGCCCCAGCATTTT. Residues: CASSQAVGQAVGVNQPQHF.

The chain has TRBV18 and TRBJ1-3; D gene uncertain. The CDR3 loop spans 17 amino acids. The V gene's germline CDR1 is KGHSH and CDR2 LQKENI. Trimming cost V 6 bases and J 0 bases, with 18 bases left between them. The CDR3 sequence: CASSQRWTASSGNTIYF. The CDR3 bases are TGTGCCAGCTCCCAAAGGTGGACCGCGAGCTCTGGAAACACCATATATTTT. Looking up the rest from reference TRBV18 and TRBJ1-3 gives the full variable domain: NAGVMQNPRHLVRRRGQEARLRCSPMKGHSHVYWYRQLPEEGLKFMVYLQKENIIDESGMPKERFSAEFPKEGPSILRIQQVVRGDSAAYFCASSQRWTASSGNTIYFGEGSWLTVV.

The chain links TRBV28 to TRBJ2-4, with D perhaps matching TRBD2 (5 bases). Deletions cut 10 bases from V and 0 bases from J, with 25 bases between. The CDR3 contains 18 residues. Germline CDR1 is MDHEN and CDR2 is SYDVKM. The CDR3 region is CATQLWNGGSVAKNIQYF. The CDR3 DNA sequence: TGTGCCACGCAGTTGTGGAACGGAGGCTCTGTAGCCAAAAACATTCAGTACTTC.

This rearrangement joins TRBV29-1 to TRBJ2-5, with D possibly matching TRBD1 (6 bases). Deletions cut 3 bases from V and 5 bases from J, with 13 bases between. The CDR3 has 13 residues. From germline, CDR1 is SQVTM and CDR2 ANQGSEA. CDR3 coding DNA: TGCAGCGTTGAGCCAGGGGTCTGGGAGACCCAGTACTTC. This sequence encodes CSVEPGVWETQYF. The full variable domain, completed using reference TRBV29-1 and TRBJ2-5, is SAVISQKPSRDICQRGTSLTIQCQVDSQVTMMFWYRQQPGQSLTLIATANQGSEATYESGFVIDKFPISRPNLTFSTLTVSNMSPEDSSIYLCSVEPGVWETQYFGPGTRLLVL.

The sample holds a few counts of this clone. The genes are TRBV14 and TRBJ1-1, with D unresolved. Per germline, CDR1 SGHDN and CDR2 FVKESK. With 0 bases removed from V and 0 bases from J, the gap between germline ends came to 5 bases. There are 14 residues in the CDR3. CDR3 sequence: CASSQDWVNTEAFF. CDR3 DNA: TGTGCCAGCAGCCAAGATTGGGTGAACACTGAAGCTTTCTTT. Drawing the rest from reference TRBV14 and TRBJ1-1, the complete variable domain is EAGVTQFPSHSVIEKGQTVTLRCDPISGHDNLYWYRRVMGKEIKFLLHFVKESKQDESGMPNNRFLAERTGGTYSTLKVQPAELEDSGVYFCASSQDWVNTEAFFGQGTRLTVV.

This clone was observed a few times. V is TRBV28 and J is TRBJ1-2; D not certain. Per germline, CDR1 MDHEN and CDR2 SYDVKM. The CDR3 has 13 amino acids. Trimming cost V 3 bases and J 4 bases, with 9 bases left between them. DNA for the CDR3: TGTGCCAGCAGTTTTGTGCTAGGCTATGGCTACACCTTC. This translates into CASSFVLGYGYTF.